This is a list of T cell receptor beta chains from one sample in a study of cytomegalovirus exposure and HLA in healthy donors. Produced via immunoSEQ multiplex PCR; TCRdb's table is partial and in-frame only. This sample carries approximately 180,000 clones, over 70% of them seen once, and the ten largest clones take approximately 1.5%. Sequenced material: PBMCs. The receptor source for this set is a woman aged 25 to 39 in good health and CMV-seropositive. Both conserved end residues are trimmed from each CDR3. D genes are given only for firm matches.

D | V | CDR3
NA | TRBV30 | AWSVPGGGYT
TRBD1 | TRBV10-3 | AISEPGTGGGYT
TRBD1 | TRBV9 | ASSRQGFREQY
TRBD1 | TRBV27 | ASSLKGTGSAYEQY
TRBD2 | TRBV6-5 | ASSYGRDYEQY
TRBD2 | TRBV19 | ASARAGVWETQY
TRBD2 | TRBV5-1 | ASSIGTNRETQY
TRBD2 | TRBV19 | ASSIDLAGGTDTQY
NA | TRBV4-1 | ASSQDGRRGDYGYT
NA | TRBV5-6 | ASSFQGPGTNEKLF
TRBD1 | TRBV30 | AWSKESGQGDVQY
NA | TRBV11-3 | ASSSSVVAGALTGELF
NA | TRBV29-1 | SVDHQGHNEQF
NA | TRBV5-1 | ASSRTREGNTEAF
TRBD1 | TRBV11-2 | ASSSLPGQVKNTEAF
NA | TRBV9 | ASSVAVMNTEAF
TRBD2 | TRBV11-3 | ASSQGLAGAYTDTQY
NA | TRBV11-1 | ASSLQGETQY
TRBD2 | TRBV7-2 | ASSFWPSGSYEQY
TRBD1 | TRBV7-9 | ASSRQGLGTEAF
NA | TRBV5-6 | ASSFFSLGGEKLF
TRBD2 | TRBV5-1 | ASSWSGGSTDTQY
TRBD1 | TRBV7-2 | ASSDRGARVQY
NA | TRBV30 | AWSLVTEQY
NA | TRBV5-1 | ASTTTETSYEQY
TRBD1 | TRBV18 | ASSPRGPDTQY
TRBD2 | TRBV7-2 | ASSLGKAGGLEQF
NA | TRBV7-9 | ASSLGAEELF
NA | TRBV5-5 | ASNYGEGTGELF
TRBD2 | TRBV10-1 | ASTGLAGSVKY
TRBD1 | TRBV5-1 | ASSFETRGRTEAF
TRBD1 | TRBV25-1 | AAGDSYATNEKLF
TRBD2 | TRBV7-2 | ASSPLPGSGTFTGELF
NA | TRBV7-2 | ASSLDGVIQPQH
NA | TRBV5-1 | ASSSGQPNTEAF
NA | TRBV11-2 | ASSFVTGRQETQY
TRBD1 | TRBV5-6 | ASNTGTGPSGNTIY
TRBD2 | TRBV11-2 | ASSLAGGSYNEQF
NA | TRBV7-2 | ASSPQETQY
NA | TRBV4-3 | ASSRASGEDTQY
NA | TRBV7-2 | ASSLTYQARTAGELF
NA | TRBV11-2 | ASSQGGPLSGNTIY
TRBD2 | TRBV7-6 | ASSSIAGGYNEQF
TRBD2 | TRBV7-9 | ASSPRGGSAYNEQF
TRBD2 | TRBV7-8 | ASSPFREGYNEQF
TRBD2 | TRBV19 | ASSPYSGTSGPSSYEQY
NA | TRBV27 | ASSLLGSQTPYNEQF
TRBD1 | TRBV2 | ASRFGTGSNYGYT
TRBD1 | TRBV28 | ASRTGEEPQH
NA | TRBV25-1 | ASSDRQGKADTQY
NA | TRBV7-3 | ASSLVETEYDTQY
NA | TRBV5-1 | ASSYLGDGYT
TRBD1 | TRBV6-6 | ASSLTGMNTEAF
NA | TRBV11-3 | ASSLANEQF
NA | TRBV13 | ASSPPDTRNIQY
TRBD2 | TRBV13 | ASSTSLLAGDSNEQF
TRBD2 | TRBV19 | ASSGGGRGIQY
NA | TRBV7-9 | ASSLQGGGANVLT